This TCR beta chain was observed in a study of blood T cell repertoires in COVID-19. Study in general: The samples span acute and convalescent COVID-19 from the United States, Italy and Spain. PBMCs, B-cell-depleted T cells, or T cells were the source of the cDNA or gDNA that made up the material.

Original data processing: Reference gene primer amplification in the assay estimated nucleated cell counts. Generated by immunoSEQ multiplex PCR, the TCRdb table keeps only in-frame clones and is missing some. The DNA was the basis for D and trimming; V, J and clone size are from that table. The data hold 150,000 or so clones, with roughly four fifths observed a single time. The germline V gene has CDR1 SGHRS and CDR2 YFSETQ. This CDR3 comprises 16 residues. V shed 0 bases and J 4 bases; nucleotides not matched to a gene: 6. About this clone itself: Other DNA sequences in the sample encode the same CDR3.

This TCR derives from a man older than 75 with acute or convalescent COVID-19. Sample: peripheral blood. This chain connects TRBV5-1 to TRBJ2-1, with 8 bases that match TRBD2. The CDR3 protein is CASSLEGSGAYNEQFF. The CDR3 DNA reads TGCGCCAGCAGCTTGGAGGGTAGCGGGGCTTACAATGAGCAGTTCTTC.